The rows below give T cell receptor beta chains drawn from one sample of a study of T cell responses to AZD1222 COVID-19 vaccine. Profiled with immunoSEQ multiplex PCR; TCRdb holds only in-frame clones, not every one. The sample has roughly 100,000 clones, 82% seen once; the top ten hold 5%. The specimen was peripheral blood, collected on day 0 of AZD1222 vaccination. These receptors were taken from an adult in good health. Each CDR3 is given with its conserved first and last residue. Fields, in order: J gene, V gene, clone size, D gene, CDR3 DNA, CDR3 protein. D genes are given only for firm matches. Rows give clone size only sometimes, using once, few, many, or a class for an expanded clone.

TRBJ2-7 | TRBV5-6 | - | TRBD1 | TGTGCCAGCCACAGCAGGGGGCCCTACGAGCAGTACTTC | CASHSRGPYEQYF
TRBJ1-4 | TRBV7-3 | - | - | TGTGCCAGCAGCCAAACCTTGGGGCCCGTGAAACTGTTTTTT | CASSQTLGPVKLFF
TRBJ2-3 | TRBV2 | - | - | TGTGCCAGCAGTCTTACAGGCACAGATACGCAGTATTTT | CASSLTGTDTQYF
TRBJ1-2 | TRBV7-2 | once | - | TGTGCCAGCAGCTCTCTGGGGGTTAACTATGGCTACACCTTC | CASSSLGVNYGYTF
TRBJ2-1 | TRBV7-2 | - | TRBD2 | TGTGCCAGCAGCTTTAGCGGGAGAGAGCAGTTCTTC | CASSFSGREQFF
TRBJ1-4 | TRBV6-5 | - | - | TGTGCCAGCTCAGGATTGGCTAATGAAAAACTGTTTTTT | CASSGLANEKLFF
TRBJ2-1 | TRBV6-2/TRBV6-3 | - | TRBD2 | TGTGCCAGCAGTTACCCCACCGGGACTAGCGGGGGGGCCTCCTCCTACAATGAGCAGTTCTTC | CASSYPTGTSGGASSYNEQFF
TRBJ2-7 | TRBV20-1 | - | - | TGCAGTGCTAGTGGCTCCTACGAGCAGTACTTC | CSASGSYEQYF
TRBJ1-4 | TRBV5-1 | - | TRBD1 | TGCGCCAGCAGCTTGCTACAGGGGGGTAATGAAAAACTGTTTTTT | CASSLLQGGNEKLFF
TRBJ2-3 | TRBV18 | - | - | TGTGCCAGCTCACCACCGGGCACAGATACGCAGTATTTT | CASSPPGTDTQYF
TRBJ2-7 | TRBV11-2 | - | TRBD2 | TGTGCCAGCAGCCGCGCCGGGACTAGCGGGGCGGCCAGCTACGAGCAGTACTTC | CASSRAGTSGAASYEQYF
TRBJ1-6 | TRBV9 | - | - | TGTGCCAGCAGCGTAGGGAGCTCCTATAATTCACCCCTCCACTTT | CASSVGSSYNSPLHF
TRBJ2-7 | TRBV5-1 | - | TRBD1 | TGCGCCAGCAGCATGGACCGGGACAGATTCTTCTACGAGCAGTACTTC | CASSMDRDRFFYEQYF
TRBJ1-4 | TRBV5-1 | - | TRBD1 | TGCGCCAGCAGCTTTTTTACAGGGGATGAAAAACTGTTTTTT | CASSFFTGDEKLFF
TRBJ2-2 | TRBV9 | - | - | TGTGCCAGCAGCGTAGTCTACACCGGGGAGCTGTTTTTT | CASSVVYTGELFF
TRBJ2-2 | TRBV19 | - | TRBD2 | TGTGCCAGTAAAAGGACTAGCGGGGGGGCCGGGGAGCTGTTTTTT | CASKRTSGGAGELFF
TRBJ1-2 | TRBV10-1 | - | - | TGCGCCAGCAGTGAGTCGACTTTCGGCTACACCTTC | CASSESTFGYTF
TRBJ2-1 | TRBV6-2/TRBV6-3 | - | - | TGTGCCAGCAGTCCCCTCTCCTGGCCTTACAATGAGCAGTTCTTC | CASSPLSWPYNEQFF
TRBJ2-5 | TRBV5-1 | - | TRBD2 | TGCGCCAGCAGCCCGGGACTAGCGGGGGCCGACCGCGAGTACTTC | CASSPGLAGADREYF
TRBJ2-1 | TRBV5-1 | - | TRBD2 | TGCGCCAGCAGTGAGACTAGCGGGTACAATGAGCAGTTCTTC | CASSETSGYNEQFF
TRBJ1-1 | TRBV30 | - | - | TGTGCCTGGAGTAGATGGTCCGGGACACAGAAGAACACTGAAGCTTTCTTT | CAWSRWSGTQKNTEAFF
TRBJ2-1 | TRBV5-1 | - | - | TGCGCCAGCAAGACAGGAGGGAATGAGCAGTTCTTC | CASKTGGNEQFF
TRBJ1-6 | TRBV5-6 | - | TRBD1 | TGTGCCAGCAGCTTGGGGACAGGGAATTATTCACCCCTCCACTTT | CASSLGTGNYSPLHF
TRBJ1-2 | TRBV12-3/TRBV12-4 | - | - | TGTGCCAGCAGTCCAGAACCGAGACGGGGCTACACCTTC | CASSPEPRRGYTF
TRBJ2-3 | TRBV6-5 | - | - | TGTGCCAGCAGTTACCTCGGGGGACGCACAGATACGCAGTATTTT | CASSYLGGRTDTQYF
TRBJ1-1 | TRBV5-5 | - | TRBD1 | TGTGCCAGCAGCTCGACAGGGAATGGCGCTGAAGCTTTCTTT | CASSSTGNGAEAFF
TRBJ2-5 | TRBV5-4 | - | - | TGTGCCAGCAGCTTGGGTGGGGAAGAGACCCAGTACTTC | CASSLGGEETQYF
TRBJ1-3 | TRBV5-6 | few | - | TGTGCCAGCAGCTTGGAACCAGGGAGGTCTGGAAACACCATATATTTT | CASSLEPGRSGNTIYF
TRBJ1-5 | TRBV7-7 | - | TRBD1 | TGTGCCAGCAGCTTGGACAGGGATCAGCCCCAGCATTTT | CASSLDRDQPQHF
TRBJ2-7 | TRBV4-1 | - | - | TGCGCCAGCAGCCGCCTTAATGGACAGGAACGAGCGGGGGCCTCCTACGAGCAGTACTTC | CASSRLNGQERAGASYEQYF
TRBJ1-2 | TRBV30 | - | - | TGTGCCCGGCGGGACATCTATGGCTACACCTTC | CARRDIYGYTF
TRBJ1-3 | TRBV5-1 | - | - | TGCGCCAGCAGCGAGGGGGGTTCCGGAAACACCATATATTTT | CASSEGGSGNTIYF
TRBJ2-7 | TRBV4-1 | once | - | TGCGCCAGCAGTCCGAGAGCTCGGACCCACTCCTACGAGCAGTACTTC | CASSPRARTHSYEQYF
TRBJ1-4 | TRBV25-1 | - | - | TGTGCCAGCGGCCTATCACGCAATGAAAAACTGTTTTTT | CASGLSRNEKLFF
TRBJ2-3 | TRBV19 | few | TRBD1 | TGTGCCAGTAGTACAGACAGGGAAACAGATACGCAGTATTTT | CASSTDRETDTQYF
TRBJ1-1 | TRBV13 | few | - | TGTGCCAGCAGCTTAGGCGTTACACTCAATATGAACACTGAAGCTTTCTTT | CASSLGVTLNMNTEAFF
TRBJ1-1 | TRBV7-9 | - | - | TGTGCCAGCAGCTTAACCACAAGGAACACTGAAGCTTTCTTT | CASSLTTRNTEAFF
TRBJ2-7 | TRBV5-1 | - | - | TGCGCCAGCAGCTTGGCGGGGGCGTCGTACGAGCAGTACTTC | CASSLAGASYEQYF
TRBJ1-6 | TRBV7-2 | - | - | TGTGCCAGCAGCTTAGGGTTGGAGGGAGGCCCCTATAATTCACCCCTCCACTTT | CASSLGLEGGPYNSPLHF
TRBJ1-1 | TRBV7-2 | - | - | TGTGCCAGCAGCCTAGGAGTTGGGGGGAGCACTGAAGCTTTCTTT | CASSLGVGGSTEAFF
TRBJ2-3 | TRBV24-1 | - | - | TGTGCCACCGGTCCGGGCGGGGCGGGTGCAGATACGCAGTATTTT | CATGPGGAGADTQYF
TRBJ1-2 | TRBV7-2 | - | TRBD1 | TGTGCCAGCAGTTTCGGGACAGGGGACTATGGCTACACCTTC | CASSFGTGDYGYTF
TRBJ2-3 | TRBV21-1 | once | - | TGTGCCAGCAGCAAATCAAACGGAGCCACAGATACGCAGTATTTT | CASSKSNGATDTQYF
TRBJ1-5 | TRBV19 | - | - | TGTGCCAGTAGTATGATAAATTTAAGCAATCAGCCCCAGCATTTT | CASSMINLSNQPQHF
TRBJ1-4 | TRBV3-1/TRBV3-2 | - | - | TGTGCCAGCAGCCTACCTTCACGTAGGGAAAAACTGTTTTTT | CASSLPSRREKLFF
TRBJ1-3 | TRBV6-5 | - | - | TGTGCCAGCAGTTACTCGACGTCTGGAAACACCATATATTTT | CASSYSTSGNTIYF
TRBJ2-2 | TRBV9 | once | TRBD2 | TGTGCCAGCAGCGGGACTAGCGGGGGGGCAATCGCGAACACCGGGGAGCTGTTTTTT | CASSGTSGGAIANTGELFF
TRBJ2-2 | TRBV7-2 | - | TRBD2 | TGTGCCAGCAGCCCCGTGACTAGCGGGGGTTTCGCGAACACCGGGGAGCTGTTTTTT | CASSPVTSGGFANTGELFF
TRBJ2-7 | TRBV4-1 | - | TRBD1 | TGCGCCAGCAGCCATAGACAGGGGGGACCCTACGAGCAGTACTTC | CASSHRQGGPYEQYF
TRBJ2-1 | TRBV25-1 | once | - | TGTGCCAGCAGTGACGGGGTCTACAATGAGCAGTTCTTC | CASSDGVYNEQFF
TRBJ2-6 | TRBV7-2 | - | TRBD1 | TGTGCCAGCAGACCTGGGACAGGCGGGGCCAACGTCCTGACTTTC | CASRPGTGGANVLTF
TRBJ1-2 | TRBV6-5 | - | TRBD1 | TGTGCCAGCAGATCCGGACAGGTGGGGGGCTACACCTTC | CASRSGQVGGYTF
TRBJ1-2 | TRBV6-2/TRBV6-3 | - | - | TGTGCCAGCAGTCAAACGTCCACAGGACTCGGCTACACCTTC | CASSQTSTGLGYTF
TRBJ2-2 | TRBV6-2/TRBV6-3 | - | - | TGTGCCAGCAGTTACTCACTTACCGGGGAGCTGTTTTTT | CASSYSLTGELFF
TRBJ2-7 | TRBV10-2 | few | TRBD2 | TGCGCCAGCAAGCTAGCGGGGTACTACGAGCAGTACTTC | CASKLAGYYEQYF
TRBJ1-1 | TRBV2 | - | TRBD1 | TGTGCCAGCAGAGTCGACAGGGAGACTGAAGCTTTCTTT | CASRVDRETEAFF
TRBJ1-2 | TRBV6-2/TRBV6-3 | - | TRBD1 | TGTGCCAGCAGTTACTCGGAGACAGGGACCAACTATGGCTACACCTTC | CASSYSETGTNYGYTF
TRBJ1-1 | TRBV2 | - | - | TGTGCCAGCAGTGCCCCCGACGGGGGGATGAACACTGAAGCTTTCTTT | CASSAPDGGMNTEAFF
TRBJ1-1 | TRBV20-1 | - | TRBD1 | TGCAGTGCTAGTTTTGTCGGGACAGGGAGTTCAGAAGCTTTCTTT | CSASFVGTGSSEAFF
TRBJ1-3 | TRBV12-3/TRBV12-4 | - | - | TGTGCCACCATACCTGCCGGAAACACCATATATTTT | CATIPAGNTIYF